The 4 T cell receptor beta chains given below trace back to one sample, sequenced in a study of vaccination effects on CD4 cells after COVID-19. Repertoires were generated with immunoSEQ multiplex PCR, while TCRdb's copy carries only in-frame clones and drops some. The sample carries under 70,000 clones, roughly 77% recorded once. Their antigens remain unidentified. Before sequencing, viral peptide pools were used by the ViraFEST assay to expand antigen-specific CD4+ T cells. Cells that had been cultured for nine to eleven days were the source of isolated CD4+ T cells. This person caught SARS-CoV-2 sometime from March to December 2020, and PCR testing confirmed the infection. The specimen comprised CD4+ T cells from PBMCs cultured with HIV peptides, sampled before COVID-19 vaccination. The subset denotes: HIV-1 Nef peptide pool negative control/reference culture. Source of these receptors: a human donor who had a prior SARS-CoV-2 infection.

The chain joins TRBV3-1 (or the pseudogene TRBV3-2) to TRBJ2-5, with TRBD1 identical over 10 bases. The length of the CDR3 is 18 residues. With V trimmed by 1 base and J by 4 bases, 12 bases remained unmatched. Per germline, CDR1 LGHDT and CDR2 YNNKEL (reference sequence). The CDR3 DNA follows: TGTGCCAGCAGCCAAGTTACAGCGACAGGGGGCCCGAGAGAGACCCAGTACTTC. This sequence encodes CASSQVTATGGPRETQYF.

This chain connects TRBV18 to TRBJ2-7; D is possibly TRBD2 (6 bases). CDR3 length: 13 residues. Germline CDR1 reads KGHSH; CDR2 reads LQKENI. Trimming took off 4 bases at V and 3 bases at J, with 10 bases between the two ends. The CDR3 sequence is CASSLDYLYEQYF. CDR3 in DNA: TGTGCCAGCTCACTGGACTATCTCTACGAGCAGTACTTC.

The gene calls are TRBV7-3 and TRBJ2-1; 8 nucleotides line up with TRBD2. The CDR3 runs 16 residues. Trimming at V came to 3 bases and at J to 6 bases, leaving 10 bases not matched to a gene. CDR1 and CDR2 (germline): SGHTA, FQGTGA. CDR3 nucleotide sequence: TGTGCCAGCAGCTTTGACCCTCCCGGGACTAGCAATGAGCAGTTCTTC. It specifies CASSFDPPGTSNEQFF. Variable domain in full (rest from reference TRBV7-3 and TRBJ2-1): GAGVSQTPSNKVTEKGKYVELRCDPISGHTALYWYRQSLGQGPEFLIYFQGTGAADDSGLPNDRFFAVRPEGSVSTLKIQRTERGDSAVYLCASSFDPPGTSNEQFFGPGTRLTVL.

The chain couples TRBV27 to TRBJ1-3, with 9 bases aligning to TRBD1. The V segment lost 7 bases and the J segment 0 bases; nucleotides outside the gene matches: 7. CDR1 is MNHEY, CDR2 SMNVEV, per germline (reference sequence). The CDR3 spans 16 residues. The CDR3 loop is CASNFTGGNSGNTIYF. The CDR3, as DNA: TGTGCCAGCAATTTTACAGGGGGCAACTCTGGAAACACCATATATTTT.